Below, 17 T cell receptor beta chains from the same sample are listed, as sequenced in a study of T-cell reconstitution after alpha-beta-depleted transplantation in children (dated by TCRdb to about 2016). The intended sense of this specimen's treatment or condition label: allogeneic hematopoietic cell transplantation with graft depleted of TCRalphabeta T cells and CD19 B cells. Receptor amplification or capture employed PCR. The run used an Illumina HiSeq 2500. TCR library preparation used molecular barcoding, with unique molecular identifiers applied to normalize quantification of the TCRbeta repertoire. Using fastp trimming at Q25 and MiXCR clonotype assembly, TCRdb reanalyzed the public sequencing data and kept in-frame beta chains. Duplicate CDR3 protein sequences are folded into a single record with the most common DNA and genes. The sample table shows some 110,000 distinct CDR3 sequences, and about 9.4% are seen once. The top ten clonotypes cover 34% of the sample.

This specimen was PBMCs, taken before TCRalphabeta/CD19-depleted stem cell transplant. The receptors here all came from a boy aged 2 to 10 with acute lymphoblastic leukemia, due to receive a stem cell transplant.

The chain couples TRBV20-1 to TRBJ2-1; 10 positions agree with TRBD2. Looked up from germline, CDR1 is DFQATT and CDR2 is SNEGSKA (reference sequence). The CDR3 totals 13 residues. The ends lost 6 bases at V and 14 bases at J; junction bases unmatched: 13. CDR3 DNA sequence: TGCAGTGCCGTGGGGCTAGCGGGAGTAGGGGAGTTCTTC. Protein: CSAVGLAGVGEFF.

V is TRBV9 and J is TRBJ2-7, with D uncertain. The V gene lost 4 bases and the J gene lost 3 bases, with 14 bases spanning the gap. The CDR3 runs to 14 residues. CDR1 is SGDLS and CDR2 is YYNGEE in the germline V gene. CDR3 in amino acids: CASSPRTTHYEQYF. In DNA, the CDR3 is TGTGCCAGCAGCCCGCGGACGACCCACTACGAGCAGTACTTC.

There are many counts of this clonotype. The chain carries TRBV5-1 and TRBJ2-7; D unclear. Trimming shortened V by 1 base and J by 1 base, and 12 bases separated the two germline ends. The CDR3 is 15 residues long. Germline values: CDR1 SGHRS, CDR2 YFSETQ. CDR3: CASSLWAGPSYEQYF. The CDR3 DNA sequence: TGCGCCAGCAGCTTGTGGGCAGGCCCTTCCTACGAGCAGTACTTC.

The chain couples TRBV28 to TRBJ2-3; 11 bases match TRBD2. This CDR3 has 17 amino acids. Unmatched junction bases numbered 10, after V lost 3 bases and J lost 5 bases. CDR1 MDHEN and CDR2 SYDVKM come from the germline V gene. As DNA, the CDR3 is TGTGCCAGCAGTTTCTCGATAGCGGGAGGGCCTCAAGATACGCAGTATTTT. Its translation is CASSFSIAGGPQDTQYF.

CDR3 nucleotides: TGTGCCAGCGGGTCGCTAGCGGGAGTTACCGGGGAGCTGTTTTTT. This translates into CASGSLAGVTGELFF. The genes are TRBV6-1 and TRBJ2-2; 10 bases agree with TRBD2. The germline V gene encodes CDR1 MNHNS and CDR2 SASEGT. Germline trimming cut 8 bases from V and 5 bases from J; bases unmatched to any gene: 8. The CDR3 sequence is 15 residues long.

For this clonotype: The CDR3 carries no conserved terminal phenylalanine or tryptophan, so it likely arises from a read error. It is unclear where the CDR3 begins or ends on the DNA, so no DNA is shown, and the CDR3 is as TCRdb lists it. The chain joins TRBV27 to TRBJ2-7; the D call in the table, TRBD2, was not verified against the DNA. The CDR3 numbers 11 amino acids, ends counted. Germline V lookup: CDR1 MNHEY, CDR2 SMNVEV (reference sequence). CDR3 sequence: CASSPRPSGRA.

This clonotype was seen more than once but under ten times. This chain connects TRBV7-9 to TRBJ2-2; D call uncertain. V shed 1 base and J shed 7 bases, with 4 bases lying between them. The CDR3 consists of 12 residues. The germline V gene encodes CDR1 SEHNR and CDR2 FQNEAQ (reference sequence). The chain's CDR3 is CASSLVHGELFF. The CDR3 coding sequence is TGTGCCAGCAGCTTAGTGCACGGGGAGCTGTTTTTT.

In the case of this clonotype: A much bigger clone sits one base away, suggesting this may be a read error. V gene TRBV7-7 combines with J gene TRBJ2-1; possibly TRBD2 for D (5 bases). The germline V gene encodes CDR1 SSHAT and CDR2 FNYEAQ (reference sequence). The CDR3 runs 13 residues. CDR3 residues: CASSVGVYKEQFF. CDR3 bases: TGTGCTAGCAGTGTGGGAGTTTACAAAGAGCAGTTCTTC.

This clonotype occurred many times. As DNA, the CDR3 is TGCAGTGGGACCGTAGTCCTCTACGAGCAGTACTTC. Residues: CSGTVVLYEQYF. The chain joins TRBV20-1 to TRBJ2-7, with D uncertain. The CDR3 spans 12 residues. Trimming shortened V by 7 bases and J by 3 bases, and 13 bases separated the two germline ends. Germline V gives CDR1 DFQATT, CDR2 SNEGSKA (reference sequence).

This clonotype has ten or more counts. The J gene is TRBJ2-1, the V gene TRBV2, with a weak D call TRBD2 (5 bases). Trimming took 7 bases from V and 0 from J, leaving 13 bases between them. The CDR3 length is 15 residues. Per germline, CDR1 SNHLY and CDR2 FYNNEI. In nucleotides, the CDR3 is TGTGCCAGCATGGGTAAGCGGAGCTCCTACAATGAGCAGTTCTTC. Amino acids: CASMGKRSSYNEQFF.

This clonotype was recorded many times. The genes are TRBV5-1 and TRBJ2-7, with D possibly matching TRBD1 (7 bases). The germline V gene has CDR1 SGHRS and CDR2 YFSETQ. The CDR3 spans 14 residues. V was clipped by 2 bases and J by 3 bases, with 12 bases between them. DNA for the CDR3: TGCGCCAGCAGCTTTGGGACAGCGGGCTACGAGCAGTACTTC. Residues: CASSFGTAGYEQYF.

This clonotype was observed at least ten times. The CDR3 is CASSYAPTRNEQYF. The CDR3 nucleotides are TGTGCCAGCAGTTACGCCCCTACTAGGAACGAGCAGTACTTC. This sequence joins TRBV6-5 and TRBJ2-7; TRBD2 is a possible D gene (5 bases). This CDR3 is built from 14 residues. Germline loops: CDR1 MNHEY, CDR2 SVGAGI. The V end lost 2 bases, the J end lost 5 bases, and 13 bases lay between the germline ends.

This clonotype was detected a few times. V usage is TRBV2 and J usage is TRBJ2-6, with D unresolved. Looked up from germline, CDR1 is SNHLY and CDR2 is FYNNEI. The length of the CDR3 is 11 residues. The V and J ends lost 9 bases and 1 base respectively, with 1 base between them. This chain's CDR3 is CARSGANVLTF. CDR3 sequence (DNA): TGTGCCAGATCTGGGGCCAACGTCCTGACTTTC.

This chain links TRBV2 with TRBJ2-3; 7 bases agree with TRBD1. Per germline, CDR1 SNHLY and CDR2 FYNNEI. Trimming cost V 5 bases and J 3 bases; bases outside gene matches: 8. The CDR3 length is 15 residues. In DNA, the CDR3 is TGTGCCAGCAGTATACTGACAGGGCTGACAGATACGCAGTATTTT. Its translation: CASSILTGLTDTQYF.

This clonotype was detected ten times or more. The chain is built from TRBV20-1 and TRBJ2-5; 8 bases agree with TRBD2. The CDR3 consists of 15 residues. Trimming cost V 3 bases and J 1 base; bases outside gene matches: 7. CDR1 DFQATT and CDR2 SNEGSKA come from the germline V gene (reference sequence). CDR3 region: CSARSGGRPQETQYF. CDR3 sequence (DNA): TGCAGTGCTAGGTCAGGCGGGAGGCCCCAAGAGACCCAGTACTTC.

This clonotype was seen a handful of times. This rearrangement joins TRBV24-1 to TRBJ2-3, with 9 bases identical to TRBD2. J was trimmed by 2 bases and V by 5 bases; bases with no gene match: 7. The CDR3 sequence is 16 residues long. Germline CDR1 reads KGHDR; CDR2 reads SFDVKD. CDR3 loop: CATSGTTSGTTDTQYF. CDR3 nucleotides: TGTGCCACCAGTGGAACGACTAGCGGAACCACAGATACGCAGTATTTT.

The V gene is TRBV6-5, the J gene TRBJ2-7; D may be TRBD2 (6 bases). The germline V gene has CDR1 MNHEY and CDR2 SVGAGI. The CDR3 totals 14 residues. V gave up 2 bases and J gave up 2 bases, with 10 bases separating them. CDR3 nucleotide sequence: TGTGCCAGCAGTTACGGGGGGACTCCCTACGAGCAGTACTTC. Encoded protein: CASSYGGTPYEQYF.